This TCR beta chain was observed in a study of blood T cell repertoires in COVID-19. In the study overall: Whether acute or convalescent, the COVID-19 samples came from the United States, Italy and Spain.

Everyone who took part was about 18 to 90 years old, and they came from over 20 US areas. Up to 2 weeks before entering the study, exposed participants had met a COVID-19 case. Trimming took off 1 base at V and 1 base at J, with 4 bases between the two ends. Germline values: CDR1 LNHNV, CDR2 YYDKDF (reference sequence). The CDR3 extends over 13 amino acids. Concerning this clone: At the DNA level, this CDR3 is encoded by other sequences in the same sample as well.

Original processing notes: Using reference gene primer amplification, nucleated cell counts were estimated. Sequencing used immunoSEQ multiplex PCR; TCRdb keeps in-frame clones, though not all of them. V and J calls and clone size are copied from that table; D and trimming were computed from the DNA. The repertoire includes a few hundred thousand clones, approximately 90% of them detected once, and 0.7% to 0.95% sits in the top ten. The source material was PBMCs or T cells enriched from blood (not recorded which). This TCR was sampled from a woman aged 40 to 50 who had been exposed to COVID-19. This sequence joins TRBV15 and TRBJ1-1; unclear D gene. The CDR3 is CATSRAGNTEAFF. The CDR3 DNA follows: TGTGCCACCAGCAGAGCCGGGAACACTGAAGCTTTCTTT. Full variable domain (remainder filled in from reference TRBV15 and TRBJ1-1): DAMVIQNPRYQVTQFGKPVTLSCSQTLNHNVMYWYQQKSSQAPKLLFHYYDKDFNNEADTPDNFQSRRPNTSFCFLDIRSPGLGDTAMYLCATSRAGNTEAFFGQGTRLTVV.